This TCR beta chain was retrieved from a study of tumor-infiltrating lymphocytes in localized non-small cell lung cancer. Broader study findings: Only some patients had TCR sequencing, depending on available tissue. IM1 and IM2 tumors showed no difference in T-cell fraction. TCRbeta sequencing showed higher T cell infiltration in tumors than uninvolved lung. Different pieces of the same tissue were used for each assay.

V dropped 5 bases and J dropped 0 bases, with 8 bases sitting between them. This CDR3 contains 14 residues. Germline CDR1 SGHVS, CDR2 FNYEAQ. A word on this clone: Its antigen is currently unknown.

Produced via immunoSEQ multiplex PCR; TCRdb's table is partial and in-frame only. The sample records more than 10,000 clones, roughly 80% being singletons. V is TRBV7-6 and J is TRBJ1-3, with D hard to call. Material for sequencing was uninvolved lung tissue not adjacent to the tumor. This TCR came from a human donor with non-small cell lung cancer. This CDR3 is CASSLSHSGNTIYF. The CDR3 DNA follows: TGTGCCAGCAGCCTCAGCCACTCTGGAAACACCATATATTTT.